What follows is one TCR beta chain and its context. Its antigen is currently unknown. The table came from immunoSEQ multiplex PCR; TCRdb's copy has only in-frame clones and leaves some out. Of 150,000 or so clones in the sample, roughly nine tenths were seen once. This sample is part of a study of T cell responses to AZD1222 COVID-19 vaccine. Germline assignment: CDR1 MDHEN and CDR2 SYDVKM. The CDR3 totals 13 residues. V was pared by 6 bases and J by 6 bases, with 5 bases of the junction left unmatched. The study's findings and limits: Repertoire sampling happened only post peak T cell response. Most donors were white British and more were female, and clonal diversity was possibly underestimated.

The gene calls are TRBV28 and TRBJ1-2, with 9 bases fitting TRBD1. The TCR was taken from an adult in good health. The sequencing used peripheral blood, collected on day 0 of AZD1222 vaccination. For the CDR3, the DNA is TGTGCCAGCAGGGGGACAGGGAGCGATGGCTACACCTTC. Translating gives CASRGTGSDGYTF.